The entry below describes one T cell receptor (beta chain). The antigen is not known. These data belong to a study of OX40 agonist ivuxolimab in advanced cancers. With baseline, cycle 4 day 1, and cycle 7 day 1 as timepoints, blood was sampled. Study results and caveats: Researchers did not determine the expanded peripheral T cells' antigen specificity.

Germline V gene lookup returns CDR1 SGHNT and CDR2 YENEEA. Losses at the gene ends were 0 bases for V and 7 bases for J; bases not matched to a gene: 14. The CDR3 has 17 residues. The repertoire was sequenced with immunoSEQ multiplex PCR; TCRdb's copy has only in-frame clones and lacks some. This table has about 24,000 clones, roughly 90% appearing once. This TCR derives from an adult with an advanced solid tumor such as melanoma, head and neck, liver or kidney cancer. The input for sequencing was CD4+ or CD8+ T cells sorted from blood, taken in a trial of the OX40 agonist ivuxolimab. The genes are TRBV11-3 and TRBJ1-1; 7 bases match TRBD1. The CDR3 sequence is CASSLDRHRGRRGEAFF. The CDR3 DNA follows: TGTGCCAGCAGCTTAGATAGGCACAGGGGCAGAAGAGGTGAAGCTTTCTTT.